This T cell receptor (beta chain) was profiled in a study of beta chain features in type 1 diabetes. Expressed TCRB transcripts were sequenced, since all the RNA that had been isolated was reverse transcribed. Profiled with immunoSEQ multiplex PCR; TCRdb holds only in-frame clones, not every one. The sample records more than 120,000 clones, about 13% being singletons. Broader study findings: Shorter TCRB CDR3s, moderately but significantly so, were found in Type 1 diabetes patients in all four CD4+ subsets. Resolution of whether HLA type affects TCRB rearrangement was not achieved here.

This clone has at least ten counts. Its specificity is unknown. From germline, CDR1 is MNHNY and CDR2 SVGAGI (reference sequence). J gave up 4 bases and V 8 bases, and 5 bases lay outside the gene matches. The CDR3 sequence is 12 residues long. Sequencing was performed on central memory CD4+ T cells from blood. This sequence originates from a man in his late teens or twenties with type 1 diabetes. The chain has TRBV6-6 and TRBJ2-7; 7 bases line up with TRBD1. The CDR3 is CASLGDRYEQYF. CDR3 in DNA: TGTGCCAGCCTAGGGGACAGATACGAGCAGTACTTC.